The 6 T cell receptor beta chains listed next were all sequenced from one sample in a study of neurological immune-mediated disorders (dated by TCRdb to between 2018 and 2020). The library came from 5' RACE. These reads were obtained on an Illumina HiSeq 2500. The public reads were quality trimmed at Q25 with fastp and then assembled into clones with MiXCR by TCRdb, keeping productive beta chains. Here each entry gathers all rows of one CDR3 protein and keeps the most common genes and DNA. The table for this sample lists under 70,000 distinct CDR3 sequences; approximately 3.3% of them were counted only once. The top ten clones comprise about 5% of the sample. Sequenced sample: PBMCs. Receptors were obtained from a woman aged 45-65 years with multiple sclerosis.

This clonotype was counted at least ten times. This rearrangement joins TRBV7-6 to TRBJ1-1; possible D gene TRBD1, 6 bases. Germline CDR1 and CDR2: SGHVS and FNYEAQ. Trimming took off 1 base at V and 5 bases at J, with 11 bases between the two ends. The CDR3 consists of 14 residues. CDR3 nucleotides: TGTGCCAGCAGCTTAGGGGGGGCCGCAACTGAAGCTTTCTTT. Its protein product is CASSLGGAATEAFF.

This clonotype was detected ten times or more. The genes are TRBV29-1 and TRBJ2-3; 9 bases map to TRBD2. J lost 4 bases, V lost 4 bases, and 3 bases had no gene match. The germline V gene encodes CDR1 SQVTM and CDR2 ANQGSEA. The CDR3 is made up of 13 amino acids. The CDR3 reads CSVALAGSDTQYF. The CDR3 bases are TGCAGCGTTGCGCTAGCGGGGTCAGATACGCAGTATTTT.

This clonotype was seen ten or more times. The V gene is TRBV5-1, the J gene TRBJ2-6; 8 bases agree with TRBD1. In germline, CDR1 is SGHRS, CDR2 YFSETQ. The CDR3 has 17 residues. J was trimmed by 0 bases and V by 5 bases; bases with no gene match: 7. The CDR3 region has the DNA TGCGCCAGCAGTTCGGGACAGGAGAGCTCTGGGGCCAACGTCCTGACTTTC. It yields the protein CASSSGQESSGANVLTF.

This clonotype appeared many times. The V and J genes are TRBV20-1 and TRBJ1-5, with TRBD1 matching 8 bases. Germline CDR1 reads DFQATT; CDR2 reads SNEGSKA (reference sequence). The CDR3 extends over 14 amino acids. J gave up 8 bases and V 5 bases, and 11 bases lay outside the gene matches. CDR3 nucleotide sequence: TGCAGTGCTCGACAGGGGATTTTATGGGAGCCCCAGCATTTT. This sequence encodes CSARQGILWEPQHF.

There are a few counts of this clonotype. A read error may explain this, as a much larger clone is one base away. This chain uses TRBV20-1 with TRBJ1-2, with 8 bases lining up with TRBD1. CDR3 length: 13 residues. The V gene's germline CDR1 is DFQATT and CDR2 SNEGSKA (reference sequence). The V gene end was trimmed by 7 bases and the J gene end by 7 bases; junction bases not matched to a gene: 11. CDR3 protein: CSDIKTGAAGYTF. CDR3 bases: TGCAGTGACATCAAGACAGGGGCAGCTGGCTACACCTTC.

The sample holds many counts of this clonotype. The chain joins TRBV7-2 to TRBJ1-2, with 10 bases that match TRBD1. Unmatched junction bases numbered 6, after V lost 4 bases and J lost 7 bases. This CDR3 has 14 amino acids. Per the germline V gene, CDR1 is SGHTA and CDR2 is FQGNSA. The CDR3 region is CASSSRQGAAGYTF. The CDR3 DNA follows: TGTGCCAGCAGCTCCAGACAGGGGGCGGCTGGCTACACCTTC.